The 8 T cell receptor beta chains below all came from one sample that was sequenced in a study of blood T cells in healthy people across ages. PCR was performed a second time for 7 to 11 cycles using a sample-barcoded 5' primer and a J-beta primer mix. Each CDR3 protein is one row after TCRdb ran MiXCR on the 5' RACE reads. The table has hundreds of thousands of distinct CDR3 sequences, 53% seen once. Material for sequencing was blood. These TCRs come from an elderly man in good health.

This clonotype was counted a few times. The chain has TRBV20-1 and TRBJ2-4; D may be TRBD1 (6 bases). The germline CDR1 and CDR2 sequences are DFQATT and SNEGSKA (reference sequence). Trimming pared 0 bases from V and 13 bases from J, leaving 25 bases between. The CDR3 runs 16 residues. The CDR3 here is CSARDETGRSSWAQYF. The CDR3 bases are TGCAGTGCTAGAGATGAAACAGGGCGCTCGAGTTGGGCCCAGTACTTC.

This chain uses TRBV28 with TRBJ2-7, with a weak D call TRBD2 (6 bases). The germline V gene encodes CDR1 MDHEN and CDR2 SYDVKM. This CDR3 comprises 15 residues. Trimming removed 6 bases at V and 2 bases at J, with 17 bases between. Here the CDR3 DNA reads TGTGCCAGCAGAATCACCGGGACTCGACCCTACGAGCAGTACTTC. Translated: CASRITGTRPYEQYF.

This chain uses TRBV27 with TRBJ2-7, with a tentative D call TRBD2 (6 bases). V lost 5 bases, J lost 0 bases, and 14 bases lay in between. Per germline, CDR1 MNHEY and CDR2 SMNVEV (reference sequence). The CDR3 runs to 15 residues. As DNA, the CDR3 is TGTGCCAGCAGTGCGCTCAGGGACTTCTCCTACGAGCAGTACTTC. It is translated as CASSALRDFSYEQYF.

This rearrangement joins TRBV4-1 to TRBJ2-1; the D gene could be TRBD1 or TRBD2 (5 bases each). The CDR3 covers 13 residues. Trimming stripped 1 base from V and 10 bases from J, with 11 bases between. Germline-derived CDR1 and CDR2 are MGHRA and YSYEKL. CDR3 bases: TGCGCCAGCAGCCAAGTCGTGAGGGACGAGCAGTTCTTC. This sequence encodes CASSQVVRDEQFF.

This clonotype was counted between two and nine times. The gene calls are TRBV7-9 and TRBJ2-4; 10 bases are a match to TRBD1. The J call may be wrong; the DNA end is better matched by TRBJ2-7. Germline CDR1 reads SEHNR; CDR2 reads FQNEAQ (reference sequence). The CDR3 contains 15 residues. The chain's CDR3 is CASNSWRGTGDEQYF. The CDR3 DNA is TGTGCCAGCAACTCCTGGCGGGGGACAGGGGACGAGCAGTACTTC.

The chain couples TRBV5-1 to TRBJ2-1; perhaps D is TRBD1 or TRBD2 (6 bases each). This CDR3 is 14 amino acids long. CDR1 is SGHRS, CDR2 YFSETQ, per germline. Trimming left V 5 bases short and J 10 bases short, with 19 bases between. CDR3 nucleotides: TGCGCCAGCAGAAGGGGGGTCGCCGTCGACGAGCAGTTCTTC. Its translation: CASRRGVAVDEQFF.

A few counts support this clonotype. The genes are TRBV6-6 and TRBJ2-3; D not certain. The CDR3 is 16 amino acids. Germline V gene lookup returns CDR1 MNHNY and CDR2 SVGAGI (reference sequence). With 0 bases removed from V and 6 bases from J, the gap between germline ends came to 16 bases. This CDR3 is CASSYSIGSFIDTQYF. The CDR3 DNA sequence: TGTGCCAGCAGTTACTCGATAGGCTCCTTCATTGATACGCAGTATTTT.

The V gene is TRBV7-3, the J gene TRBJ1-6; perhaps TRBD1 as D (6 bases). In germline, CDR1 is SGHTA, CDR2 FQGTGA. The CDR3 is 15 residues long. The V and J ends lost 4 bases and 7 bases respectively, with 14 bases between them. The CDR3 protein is CASSWRGGGNSPLHF. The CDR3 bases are TGTGCCAGCAGCTGGAGAGGGGGAGGGAATTCACCCCTCCACTTT. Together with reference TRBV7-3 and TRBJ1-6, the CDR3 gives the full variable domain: GAGVSQTPSNKVTEKGKYVELRCDPISGHTALYWYRQSLGQGPEFLIYFQGTGAADDSGLPNDRFFAVRPEGSVSTLKIQRTERGDSAVYLCASSWRGGGNSPLHFGNGTRLTVT.